This is a list of T cell receptor beta chains from one sample in a study of blood T cell repertoires in COVID-19. TCRdb's copy holds only in-frame clones and misses some; the assay was immunoSEQ multiplex PCR. The sample consists of fewer than 300,000 clones, around 86% of them appearing once. Material: peripheral blood. Receptor source: a man aged 50 or older with COVID-19, enrolled during active disease. CDR3s include the opening cysteine and the closing phenylalanine or tryptophan. The order of the fields is J gene, D gene, clone size, V gene, CDR3 protein, CDR3 DNA. A D gene is named only where the DNA matches it firmly. The size entry is marked missing in some rows and otherwise reads once, few, many or a size class.

TRBJ2-5 | TRBD1 | once | TRBV5-1 | CASSPGTGVKTQYF | TGCGCCAGCAGCCCTGGGACAGGGGTGAAGACCCAGTACTTC
TRBJ2-3 | TRBD2 | - | TRBV19 | CASTRGAAGAEDTQYF | TGTGCCAGTACCCGTGGGGCGGCGGGAGCGGAAGATACGCAGTATTTT
TRBJ2-7 | - | once | TRBV19 | CASSKARQTRTYEQYF | TGTGCCAGTAGTAAGGCCCGACAGACCCGGACCTACGAGCAGTACTTC
TRBJ1-2 | - | - | TRBV7-2 | CASSLAQGTYGYTF | TGTGCCAGCAGCTTAGCGCAGGGTACCTATGGCTACACCTTC
TRBJ2-5 | - | - | TRBV7-3 | CASSLFSLDRNLRETQYF | TGTGCCAGCAGCTTATTTTCCCTCGACAGGAACCTCAGGGAGACCCAGTACTTC
TRBJ2-3 | - | - | TRBV20-1 | CSASRMGGGHTDTQYF | TGCAGTGCCAGTCGGATGGGAGGGGGACACACAGATACGCAGTATTTT
TRBJ2-1 | TRBD1 | - | TRBV9 | CASSYYMGQDYNEQFF | TGTGCCAGCAGCTACTACATGGGACAGGATTACAATGAGCAGTTCTTC
TRBJ1-5 | - | - | TRBV30 | CAWSVQGTLNQPQHF | TGTGCCTGGAGTGTACAAGGGACACTCAATCAGCCCCAGCATTTT
TRBJ1-1 | - | - | TRBV5-5 | CASTGLGRGANTEAFF | TGTGCCAGCACAGGCTTGGGCCGGGGAGCCAACACTGAAGCTTTCTTT
TRBJ1-6 | TRBD1 | - | TRBV5-4 | CASSPDRGNSPLHF | TGTGCCAGCAGCCCGGACAGGGGGAATTCACCCCTCCACTTT
TRBJ2-3 | TRBD1 | - | TRBV5-6 | CASSIRTGGSDTQYF | TGTGCCAGCAGCATAAGGACAGGGGGCTCAGATACGCAGTATTTT
TRBJ1-4 | - | - | TRBV4-3 | CASSQVLGTRAEKLFF | TGCGCCAGCAGCCAAGTACTTGGGACAAGGGCTGAAAAACTGTTTTTT
TRBJ1-6 | - | - | TRBV5-1 | CASSLTGSNSPLHF | TGCGCCAGCAGCTTGACAGGTTCTAATTCACCCCTCCACTTT
TRBJ2-7 | TRBD2 | - | TRBV4-1 | CASSQGGLAGRSVDEQYF | TGCGCCAGCAGCCAAGGCGGACTAGCGGGAAGGTCGGTCGACGAGCAGTACTTC
TRBJ2-7 | TRBD1 | - | TRBV15 | CATSRFPGTGGGEQYF | TGTGCCACCAGCAGATTTCCCGGGACAGGGGGCGGCGAGCAGTACTTC
TRBJ2-1 | TRBD2 | - | TRBV6-5 | CASRGEGPYNEQFF | TGTGCCAGCAGGGGGGAGGGGCCCTACAATGAGCAGTTCTTC
TRBJ2-7 | - | - | TRBV10-3 | CATKAGRSYEQYF | TGTGCCACAAAAGCGGGCCGCTCCTACGAGCAGTACTTC
TRBJ2-1 | - | - | TRBV30 | CAWSVSGEQFF | TGTGCCTGGAGTGTCTCAGGGGAGCAGTTCTTC
TRBJ1-1 | - | - | TRBV5-1 | CASSVPGNDEAFF | TGCGCCAGCAGCGTTCCGGGGAACGATGAAGCTTTCTTT
TRBJ2-1 | - | - | TRBV7-2 | CASSPSTALQFNEQFF | TGTGCCAGCAGCCCCTCGACAGCACTCCAATTCAATGAGCAGTTCTTC
TRBJ1-1 | TRBD1 | - | TRBV6-5 | CASSRTGATEAFF | TGTGCCAGCAGTAGGACAGGGGCCACTGAAGCTTTCTTT
TRBJ2-7 | - | - | TRBV30 | CAWSVLPGNYEQYF | TGTGCCTGGAGTGTACTTCCAGGGAACTACGAGCAGTACTTC
TRBJ1-6 | TRBD1 | - | TRBV7-9 | CASSLIGQAQGVALHF | TGTGCCAGCAGCTTAATCGGACAGGCCCAGGGGGTAGCCCTCCACTTT
TRBJ1-1 | - | - | TRBV2 | CASNLQGSEAFF | TGTGCCAGCAATCTACAGGGATCTGAAGCTTTCTTT
TRBJ2-7 | - | once | TRBV30 | CAWSSSGIEQYF | TGTGCCTGGAGTTCGTCCGGGATCGAGCAGTACTTC
TRBJ2-7 | - | - | TRBV20-1 | CSALSHKRYF | TGCAGTGCCCTATCCCACAAGCGGTACTTC
TRBJ1-3 | - | - | TRBV6-5 | CASRTGGGNTIYF | TGTGCCAGCAGGACGGGGGGTGGAAACACCATATATTTT
TRBJ2-5 | - | once | TRBV5-1 | CASSFRGYQETQYF | TGCGCCAGCAGCTTCAGGGGCTACCAAGAGACCCAGTACTTC
TRBJ1-1 | TRBD1 | - | TRBV6-5 | CASSRQGDTEAFF | TGTGCCAGCAGTCGACAGGGCGACACTGAAGCTTTCTTT
TRBJ2-7 | - | once | TRBV9 | CASSVGANYEQYF | TGTGCCAGCAGCGTAGGAGCGAACTACGAGCAGTACTTC
TRBJ1-2 | TRBD1 | - | TRBV29-1 | CSVGEGQGATFGYTF | TGCAGCGTTGGAGAGGGGCAGGGGGCGACGTTTGGCTACACCTTC
TRBJ1-6 | - | many | TRBV7-8 | CASSLAPTDSPLHF | TGTGCCAGCAGCTTAGCGCCTACGGATTCACCCCTCCACTTT
TRBJ2-2 | TRBD2 | - | TRBV18 | CASSPGLAIGELFF | TGTGCCAGCTCACCGGGACTAGCAATCGGGGAGCTGTTTTTT
TRBJ2-6 | - | - | TRBV28 | CASSFSSGANVLTF | TGTGCCAGCAGTTTCAGCTCTGGGGCCAACGTCCTGACTTTC
TRBJ2-7 | TRBD1 | once | TRBV18 | CASSPTSGTVMYEQYF | TGTGCCAGCTCGCCGACGTCAGGGACAGTCATGTACGAGCAGTACTTC
TRBJ2-3 | TRBD2 | - | TRBV10-3 | CAISVGTSGGSDTQYF | TGTGCCATCAGTGTAGGGACTAGCGGGGGATCAGATACGCAGTATTTT
TRBJ1-2 | TRBD1 | - | TRBV5-1 | CASSLDPGQGIDYGYTF | TGCGCCAGCAGCTTAGACCCGGGACAGGGAATAGACTATGGCTACACCTTC
TRBJ2-7 | - | - | TRBV29-1 | CSALGGRVRYEQYF | TGCAGCGCCCTGGGAGGCCGCGTTCGCTACGAGCAGTACTTC
TRBJ2-7 | TRBD2 | - | TRBV9 | CASSGGRVGRGEQYF | TGTGCCAGCAGCGGGGGGAGGGTTGGAAGAGGCGAGCAGTACTTC
TRBJ1-1 | TRBD1 | - | TRBV18 | CASSPQGDTEAFF | TGTGCCAGCTCACCTCAGGGGGACACTGAAGCTTTCTTT
TRBJ2-2 | TRBD2 | - | TRBV5-6 | CASSPGLAGVGTGELFF | TGTGCCAGCAGCCCCGGACTAGCGGGAGTCGGTACCGGGGAGCTGTTTTTT
TRBJ1-1 | TRBD1 | few | TRBV7-9 | CASRAGGSEAFF | TGTGCCAGCAGAGCAGGGGGCTCTGAAGCTTTCTTT
TRBJ2-7 | - | - | TRBV28 | CASIRQGTYEQYF | TGTGCCAGTATCAGGCAGGGGACCTACGAGCAGTACTTC
TRBJ2-3 | - | - | TRBV6-5 | CASSYSNSNTDTQYF | TGTGCCAGCAGTTACTCGAACAGCAACACAGATACGCAGTATTTT
TRBJ2-2 | TRBD2 | - | TRBV24-1 | CATSSGTTNTGELFF | TGTGCCACTTCTTCCGGGACTACGAACACCGGGGAGCTGTTTTTT
TRBJ2-2 | TRBD1 | - | TRBV10-3 | CAISESQGIGELFF | TGTGCCATCAGTGAGTCACAGGGGATCGGGGAGCTGTTTTTT
TRBJ1-1 | - | once | TRBV7-3 | CASSTQRTSKNTEAFF | TGTGCCAGCAGCACACAAAGAACCTCGAAGAACACTGAAGCTTTCTTT
TRBJ1-3 | - | - | TRBV3-1/TRBV3-2 | CASSQDPLGNTIYF | TGTGCCAGCAGCCAAGACCCTCTGGGAAACACCATATATTTT
TRBJ2-7 | TRBD2 | - | TRBV6-6 | CASTGGAGGPYEQYF | TGTGCCAGCACCGGGGGGGCGGGGGGCCCCTACGAGCAGTACTTC
TRBJ2-7 | - | - | TRBV9 | CASSVDGLTYEQYF | TGTGCCAGCAGCGTAGACGGACTTACCTACGAGCAGTACTTC
TRBJ1-5 | TRBD1 | - | TRBV6-5 | CASRITGEPNQPQHF | TGTGCCAGCAGGATTACAGGGGAGCCAAATCAGCCCCAGCATTTT
TRBJ1-1 | - | - | TRBV5-1 | CASSAYREQHTEAFF | TGCGCCAGCAGCGCGTACAGGGAGCAACACACTGAAGCTTTCTTT
TRBJ2-7 | - | - | TRBV10-3 | CAINQRGGYEQYF | TGTGCCATCAACCAAAGGGGGGGTTACGAGCAGTACTTC
TRBJ2-7 | - | once | TRBV12-3/TRBV12-4 | CASSSLVGEQYF | TGTGCCAGCAGTTCACTGGTCGGCGAGCAGTACTTC
TRBJ1-2 | TRBD1 | few | TRBV4-1 | CASSQGTGGEAGYTF | TGCGCCAGCAGCCAAGGGACAGGGGGCGAAGCTGGCTACACCTTC
TRBJ2-1 | - | - | TRBV18 | CASSPPGVNNEQFF | TGTGCCAGCTCACCCCCGGGAGTAAACAATGAGCAGTTCTTC